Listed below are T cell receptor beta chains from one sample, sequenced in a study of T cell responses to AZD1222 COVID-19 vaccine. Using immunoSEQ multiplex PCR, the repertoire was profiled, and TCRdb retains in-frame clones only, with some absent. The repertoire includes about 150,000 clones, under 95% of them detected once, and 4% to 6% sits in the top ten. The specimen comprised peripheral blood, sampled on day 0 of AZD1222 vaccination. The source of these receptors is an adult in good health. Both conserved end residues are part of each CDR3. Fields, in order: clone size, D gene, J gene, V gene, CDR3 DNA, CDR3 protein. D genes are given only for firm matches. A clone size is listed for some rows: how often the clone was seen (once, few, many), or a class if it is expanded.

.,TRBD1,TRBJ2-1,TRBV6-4,TGTGCCAGCAGTGACTCACCTTACAGGGGAAGGGCCTACAATGAGCAGTTCTTC,CASSDSPYRGRAYNEQFF
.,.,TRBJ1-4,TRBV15,TGTGCCACCAGCAGACAGGAAAAACTGTTTTTT,CATSRQEKLFF
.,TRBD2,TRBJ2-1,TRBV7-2,TGTGCAAGCGGGGCGGGGCACAGCTCCTACAATGAGCAGTTCTTC,CASGAGHSSYNEQFF
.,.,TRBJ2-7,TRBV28,TGTGCCAGCAGTTTATCTAGCTACGGTAACGAGCAGTACTTC,CASSLSSYGNEQYF
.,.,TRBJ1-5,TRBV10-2,TGCGCCAGCAGTGAGTCCCCAGGGAATAGCAATCAGCCCCAGCATTTT,CASSESPGNSNQPQHF
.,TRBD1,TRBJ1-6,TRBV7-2,TGTGCCAGCACATCGGTCGGACAGGACTATAATTCACCCCTCCACTTT,CASTSVGQDYNSPLHF
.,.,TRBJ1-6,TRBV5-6,TGTGCCAGCAGCTCCACGGGGTTCAGACGGAATTCACCCCTCCACTTT,CASSSTGFRRNSPLHF
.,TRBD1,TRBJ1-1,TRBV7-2,TGTGCCAGCAGTGCGACAGGGGCCAGTGAAGCTTTCTTT,CASSATGASEAFF
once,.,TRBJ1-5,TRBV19,TGTGCCACCAACAGGGTTAGCAATCAGCCCCAGCATTTT,CATNRVSNQPQHF
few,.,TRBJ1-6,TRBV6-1,TGTGCCAGCAGTGAAGCGGCAGGTACAAATTCACCCCTCCACTTT,CASSEAAGTNSPLHF
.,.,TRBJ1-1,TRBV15,TGTGCCACCAGCGCGGATAGGTCGGGACGGCTTGAACTTGAAGCTTTCTTT,CATSADRSGRLELEAFF
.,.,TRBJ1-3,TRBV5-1,TGCGCCAGCAGCTGGACGCCCTTTGGAAACACCATATATTTT,CASSWTPFGNTIYF
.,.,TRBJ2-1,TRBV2,TGTGCCAGCACCACCCCGGCGGCGGGGGCTTACAATGAGCAGTTCTTC,CASTTPAAGAYNEQFF
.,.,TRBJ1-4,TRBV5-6,TGTGCCAGCAGCACCCCTACCAGGGAAACTAATGAAAAACTGTTTTTT,CASSTPTRETNEKLFF
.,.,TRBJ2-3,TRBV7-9,TGTGCCAGCAGCCCTAAGGGGGGAAGCACAGATACGCAGTATTTT,CASSPKGGSTDTQYF
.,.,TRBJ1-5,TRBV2,TGTGCCAGCAGTACAGGGAGCTATCAGCCCCAGCATTTT,CASSTGSYQPQHF
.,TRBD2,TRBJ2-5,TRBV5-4,TGTGCCAGCAGCTTGGGGGCTAGCGGGAGTAGAAGAGAGACCCAGTACTTC,CASSLGASGSRRETQYF
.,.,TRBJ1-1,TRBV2,TGTGCCAGCAGTGGCTCGGTACCCCGGGGTGAAGCTTTCTTT,CASSGSVPRGEAFF
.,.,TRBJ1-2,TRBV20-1,TGCAGTGCTAGTCGTGGGACCGCCTCCGAGGGCTACACCTTC,CSASRGTASEGYTF
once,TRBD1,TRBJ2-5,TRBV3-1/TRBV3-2,TGTGCCAGCAGCCAAGGACAGGGGATTTGGGAGACCCAGTACTTC,CASSQGQGIWETQYF
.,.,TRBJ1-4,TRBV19,TGTGCCAGTAGTAGTGAGCAGGCCTCAACTAATGAAAAACTGTTTTTT,CASSSEQASTNEKLFF
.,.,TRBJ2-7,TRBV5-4,TGTGCCAGCAGCGCCAGGATGTCCTACGAGCAGTACTTC,CASSARMSYEQYF
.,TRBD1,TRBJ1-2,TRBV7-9,TGTGCCAGCACAAGGGGGGACAGGGGTGCCGGCTACACCTTC,CASTRGDRGAGYTF
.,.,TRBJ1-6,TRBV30,TGTGCCTGGAGCGGGACACCTCCTGAAATGGAGAATTCACCCCTCCACTTT,CAWSGTPPEMENSPLHF
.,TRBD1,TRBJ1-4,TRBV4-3,TGCGCCAGCAGCCAAGAACTGGACAGGGGGGTGGAAAAACTGTTTTTT,CASSQELDRGVEKLFF
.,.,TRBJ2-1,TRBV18,TGTGCCAGCTCAGGTCTCAGCGAGTCCGACGATGAGCAGTTCTTC,CASSGLSESDDEQFF
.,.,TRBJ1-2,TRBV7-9,TGTGCCAGCAGCCCCAGCGGGCGGAATGGCTACACCTTC,CASSPSGRNGYTF
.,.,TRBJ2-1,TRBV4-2,TGTGCCAGCAGCCAAGAAAAGGATGCCCATTTTCTTTGGCTGTTCTTC,CASSQEKDAHFLWLFF
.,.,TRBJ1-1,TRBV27,TGTGCCAGTTCCGTCACGGGGACTGAAGCTTTCTTT,CASSVTGTEAFF
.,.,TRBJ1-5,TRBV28,TGTGCCAGCAGGGAAATAGACCAGCCCCAGCATTTT,CASREIDQPQHF
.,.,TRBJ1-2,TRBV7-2,TGTGCCAGCAGCCCCGAATACAGGGATAACTATGGCTACACCTTC,CASSPEYRDNYGYTF
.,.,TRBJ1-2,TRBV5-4,TGTGCCAGCAGCCTAGGGGTTTCTGGTGGCTACACCTTC,CASSLGVSGGYTF
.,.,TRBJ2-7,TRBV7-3,TGTGCCAGCAGCCCCCAACTTGGTGCGGAGCAGTACTTC,CASSPQLGAEQYF
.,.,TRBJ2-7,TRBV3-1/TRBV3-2,TGTGCCAGCAGCCCGGACTGGTCGGGATCCTACGAGCAGTACTTC,CASSPDWSGSYEQYF
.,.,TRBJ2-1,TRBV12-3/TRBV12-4,TGTGCCAGCAGTCCCCCTCATCACAATGAGCAGTTCTTC,CASSPPHHNEQFF
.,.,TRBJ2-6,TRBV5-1,TGCGCCACTTCCCCAGGATTCACTGGGGCCAACGTCCTGACTTTC,CATSPGFTGANVLTF
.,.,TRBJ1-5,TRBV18,TGTGCCAGCTCACCCACCTCAAACAGCAATCAGCCCCAGCATTTT,CASSPTSNSNQPQHF
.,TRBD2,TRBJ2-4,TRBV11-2,TGTGCCAGCAGCCCCCGGGCTAGCGGGGTTCAAAACATTCAGTACTTC,CASSPRASGVQNIQYF
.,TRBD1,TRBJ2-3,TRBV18,TGTGCCAGCTCACCCTTAACAGGGGCAGATACGCAGTATTTT,CASSPLTGADTQYF
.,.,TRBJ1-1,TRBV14,TGTGCCAGCAGCCTCAGCCTTTCAGGTGAAGCTTTCTTT,CASSLSLSGEAFF
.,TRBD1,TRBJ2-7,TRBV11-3,TGTGCCAGCAGCTCACGGGACAGGGGGCTTAACGAGCAGTACTTC,CASSSRDRGLNEQYF
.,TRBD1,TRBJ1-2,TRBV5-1,TGCGCCAGCAGCTTCAGAAGTATTGGGGACAGGGGAAGCGGCTACACCTTC,CASSFRSIGDRGSGYTF
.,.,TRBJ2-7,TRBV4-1,TGCGCCAGCAGCCAAGATAGCCGCGGGCGATACGAGCAGTACTTC,CASSQDSRGRYEQYF
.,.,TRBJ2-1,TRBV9,TGTGCCAGCAGCGTAGCGGATTACAATGAGCAGTTCTTC,CASSVADYNEQFF
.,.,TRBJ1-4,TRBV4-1,TGCGCCAGCAGCCAAGAGATCGGCGCTAATGAAAAACTGTTTTTT,CASSQEIGANEKLFF
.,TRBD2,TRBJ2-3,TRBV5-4,TGTGCCAGCAGCTTTAGCGGGAGAGGGAAAGATACGCAGTATTTT,CASSFSGRGKDTQYF
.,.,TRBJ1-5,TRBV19,TGTGCCAGTAGCCCCTTTGAACCGGGTCAGCCCCAGCATTTT,CASSPFEPGQPQHF
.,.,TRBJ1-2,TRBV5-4,TGTGCCAGCAGCTTGAATGCAGGGCCCTATGGCTACACCTTC,CASSLNAGPYGYTF
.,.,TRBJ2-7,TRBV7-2,TGTGCCAGCAGCCGTCGGACTGCACAGCAGTACTTC,CASSRRTAQQYF
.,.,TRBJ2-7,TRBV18,TGTGCCAGCTCACGGCAGGGACTGAGCTACGAGCAGTACTTC,CASSRQGLSYEQYF
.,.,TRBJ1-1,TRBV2,TGTGCCAGCCCCCGGGGGAACACTGAAGCTTTCTTT,CASPRGNTEAFF
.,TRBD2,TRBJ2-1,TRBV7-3,TGTGCCAGCAGCCCGAAAGGACTAGCGGGAGGGGTGGAGCAGTTCTTC,CASSPKGLAGGVEQFF
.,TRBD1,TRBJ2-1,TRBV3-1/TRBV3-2,TGTGCCAGCAGCCAAGGACAGGGATTCTACAATGAGCAGTTCTTC,CASSQGQGFYNEQFF
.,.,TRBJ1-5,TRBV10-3,TGTGCCATCAGTGAGGGAGGGAATAGCAATCAGCCCCAGCATTTT,CAISEGGNSNQPQHF
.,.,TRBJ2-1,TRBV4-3,TGCGCCAGCAGCCAAGGTTGGGGGCGGGAGCAGTTCTTC,CASSQGWGREQFF